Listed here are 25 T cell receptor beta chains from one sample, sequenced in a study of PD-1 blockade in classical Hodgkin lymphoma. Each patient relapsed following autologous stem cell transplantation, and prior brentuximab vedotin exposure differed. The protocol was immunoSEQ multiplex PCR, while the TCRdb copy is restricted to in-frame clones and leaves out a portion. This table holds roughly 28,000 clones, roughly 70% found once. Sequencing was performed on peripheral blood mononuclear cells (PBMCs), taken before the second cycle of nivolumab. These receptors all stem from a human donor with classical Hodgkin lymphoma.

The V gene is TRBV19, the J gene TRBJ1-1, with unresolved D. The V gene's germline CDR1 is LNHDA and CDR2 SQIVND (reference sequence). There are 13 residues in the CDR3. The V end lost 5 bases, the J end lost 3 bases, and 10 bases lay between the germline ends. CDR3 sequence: CASSWLMDTEAFF. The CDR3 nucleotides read TGTGCCAGTAGTTGGTTGATGGACACTGAAGCTTTCTTT.

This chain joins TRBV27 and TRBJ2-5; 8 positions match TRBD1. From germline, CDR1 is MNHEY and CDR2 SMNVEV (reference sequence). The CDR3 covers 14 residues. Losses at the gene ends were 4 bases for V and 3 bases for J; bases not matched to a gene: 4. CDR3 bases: TGTGCCAGCAGTTCCAGGACAGGGAAAGAGACCCAGTACTTC. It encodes CASSSRTGKETQYF.

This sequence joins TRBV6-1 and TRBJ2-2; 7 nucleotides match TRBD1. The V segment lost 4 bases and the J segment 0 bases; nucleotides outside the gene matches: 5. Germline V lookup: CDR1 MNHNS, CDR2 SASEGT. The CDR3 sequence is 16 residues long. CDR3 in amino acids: CASSAPGTANTGELFF. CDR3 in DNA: TGTGCCAGCAGTGCGCCCGGGACAGCGAACACCGGGGAGCTGTTTTTT.

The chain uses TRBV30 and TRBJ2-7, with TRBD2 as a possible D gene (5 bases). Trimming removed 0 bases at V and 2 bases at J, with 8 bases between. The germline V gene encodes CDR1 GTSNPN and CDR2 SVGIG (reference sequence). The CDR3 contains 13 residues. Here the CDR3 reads CAWSVAAPYEQYF. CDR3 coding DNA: TGTGCCTGGAGTGTAGCGGCTCCCTACGAGCAGTACTTC.

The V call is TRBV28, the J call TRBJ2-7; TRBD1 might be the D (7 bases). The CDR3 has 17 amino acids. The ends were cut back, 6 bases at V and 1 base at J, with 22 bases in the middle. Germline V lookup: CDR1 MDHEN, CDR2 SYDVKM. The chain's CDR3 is CASRPGVVRGVSYEQYF. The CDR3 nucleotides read TGTGCCAGCAGGCCTGGGGTGGTCAGGGGGGTTTCCTACGAGCAGTACTTC.

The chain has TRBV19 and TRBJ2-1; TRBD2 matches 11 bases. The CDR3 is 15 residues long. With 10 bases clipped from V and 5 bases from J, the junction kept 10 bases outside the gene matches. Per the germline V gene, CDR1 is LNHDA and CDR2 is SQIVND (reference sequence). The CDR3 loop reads CATYPGLAANNEQFF. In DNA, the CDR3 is TGTGCCACGTATCCGGGACTAGCGGCTAACAATGAGCAGTTCTTC.

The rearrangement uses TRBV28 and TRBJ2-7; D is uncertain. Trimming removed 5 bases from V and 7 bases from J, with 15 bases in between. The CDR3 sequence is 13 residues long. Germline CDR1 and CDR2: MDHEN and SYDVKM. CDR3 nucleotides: TGTGCCAGCAGTCTCCCCTTGGTAGGGGAGCAGTACTTC. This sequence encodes CASSLPLVGEQYF.

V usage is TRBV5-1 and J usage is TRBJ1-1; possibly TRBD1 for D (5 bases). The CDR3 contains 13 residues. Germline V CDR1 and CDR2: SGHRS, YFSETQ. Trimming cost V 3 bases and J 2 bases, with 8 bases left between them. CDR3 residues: CASSSGLNTEAFF. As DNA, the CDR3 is TGCGCCAGCAGCTCGGGACTTAACACTGAAGCTTTCTTT.

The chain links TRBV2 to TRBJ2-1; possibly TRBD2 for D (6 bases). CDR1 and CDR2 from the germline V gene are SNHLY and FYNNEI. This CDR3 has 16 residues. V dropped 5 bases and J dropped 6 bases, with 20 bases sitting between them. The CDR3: CASSRDIAEGLNEQFF. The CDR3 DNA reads TGTGCCAGCAGTCGTGACATAGCGGAGGGCCTCAATGAGCAGTTCTTC.

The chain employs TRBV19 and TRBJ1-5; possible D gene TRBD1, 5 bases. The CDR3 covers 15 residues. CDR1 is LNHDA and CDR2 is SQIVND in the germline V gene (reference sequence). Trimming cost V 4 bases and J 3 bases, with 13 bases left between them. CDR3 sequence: CASSTERGPNQPQHF. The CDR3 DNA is TGTGCCAGTAGTACCGAGCGGGGCCCCAATCAGCCCCAGCATTTT.

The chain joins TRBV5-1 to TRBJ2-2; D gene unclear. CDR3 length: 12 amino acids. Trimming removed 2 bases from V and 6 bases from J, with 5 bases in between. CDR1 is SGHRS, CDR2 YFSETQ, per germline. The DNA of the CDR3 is TGCGCCAGCAGCTTTATCGCCGGGGAGCTGTTTTTT. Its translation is CASSFIAGELFF.

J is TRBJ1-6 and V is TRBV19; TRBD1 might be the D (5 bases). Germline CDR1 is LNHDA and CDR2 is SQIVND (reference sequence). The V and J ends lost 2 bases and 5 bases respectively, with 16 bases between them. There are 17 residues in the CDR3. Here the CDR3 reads CASSILGTTGHNSPLHF. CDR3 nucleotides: TGTGCCAGTAGTATACTAGGGACTACCGGCCATAATTCACCCCTCCACTTT.

This CDR3 is CASRPSTGNEQYF. CDR3 DNA sequence: TGTGCCAGCAGACCCAGTACAGGGAACGAGCAGTACTTC. The rearrangement joins TRBV6-5 to TRBJ2-7, with TRBD1 as a possible D gene (6 bases). Germline V gene lookup returns CDR1 MNHEY and CDR2 SVGAGI. With 6 bases removed from V and 5 bases from J, the gap between germline ends came to 14 bases. This CDR3 region has 13 residues.

CDR3 bases: TGTGCCAGCAAGCGCCCAGGTAGCAATGGGGAGCTGTTTTTT. Translated, it gives CASKRPGSNGELFF. The V and J genes are TRBV6-5 and TRBJ2-2; D is unclear. Germline V CDR1 and CDR2: MNHEY, SVGAGI. Between the trimmed V and J ends, which lost 7 bases and 8 bases, there was a span of 17 bases. The CDR3 contains 14 residues.

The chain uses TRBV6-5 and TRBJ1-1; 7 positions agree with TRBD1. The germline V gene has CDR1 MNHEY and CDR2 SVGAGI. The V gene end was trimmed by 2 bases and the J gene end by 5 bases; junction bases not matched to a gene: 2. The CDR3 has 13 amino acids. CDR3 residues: CASSYRDSTEAFF. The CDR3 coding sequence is TGTGCCAGCAGTTACCGGGACAGTACTGAAGCTTTCTTT.

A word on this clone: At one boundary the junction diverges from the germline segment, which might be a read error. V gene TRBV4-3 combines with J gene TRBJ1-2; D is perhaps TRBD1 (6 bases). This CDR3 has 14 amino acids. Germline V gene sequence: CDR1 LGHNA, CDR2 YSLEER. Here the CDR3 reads CASSRDTDNYGYTF. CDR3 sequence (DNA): TGCGCCAGTAGCCGGGACACAGATAACTATGGCTACACCTTC.

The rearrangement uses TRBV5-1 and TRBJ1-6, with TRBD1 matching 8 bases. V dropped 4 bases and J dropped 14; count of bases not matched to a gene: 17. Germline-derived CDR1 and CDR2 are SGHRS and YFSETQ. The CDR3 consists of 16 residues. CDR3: CASSDRQGPTIGALHF. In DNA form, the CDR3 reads TGCGCCAGCAGCGATAGACAGGGGCCAACAATCGGGGCCCTCCACTTT.

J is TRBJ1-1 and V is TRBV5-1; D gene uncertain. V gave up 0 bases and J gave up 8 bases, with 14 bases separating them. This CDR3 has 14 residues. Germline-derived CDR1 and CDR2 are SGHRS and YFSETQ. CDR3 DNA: TGCGCCAGCAGCTTGGCCTTAGGACGTCCAGAAGCTTTCTTT. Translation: CASSLALGRPEAFF. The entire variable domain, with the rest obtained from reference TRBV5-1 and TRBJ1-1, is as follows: KAGVTQTPRYLIKTRGQQVTLSCSPISGHRSVSWYQQTPGQGLQFLFEYFSETQRNKGNFPGRFSGRQFSNSRSEMNVSTLELGDSALYLCASSLALGRPEAFFGQGTRLTVV.

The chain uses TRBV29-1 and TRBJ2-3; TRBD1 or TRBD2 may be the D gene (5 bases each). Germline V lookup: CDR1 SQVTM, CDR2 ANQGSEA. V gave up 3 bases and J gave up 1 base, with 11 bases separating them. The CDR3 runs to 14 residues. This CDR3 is CSVDHPGRTDTQYF. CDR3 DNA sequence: TGCAGCGTTGACCACCCGGGACGCACAGATACGCAGTATTTT.

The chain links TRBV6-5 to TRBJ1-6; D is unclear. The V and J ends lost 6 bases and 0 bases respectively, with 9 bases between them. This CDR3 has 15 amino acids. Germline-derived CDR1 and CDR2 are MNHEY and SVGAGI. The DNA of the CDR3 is TGTGCCAGCAGGAAGGCGGGCTCCTATAATTCACCCCTCCACTTT. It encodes CASRKAGSYNSPLHF.

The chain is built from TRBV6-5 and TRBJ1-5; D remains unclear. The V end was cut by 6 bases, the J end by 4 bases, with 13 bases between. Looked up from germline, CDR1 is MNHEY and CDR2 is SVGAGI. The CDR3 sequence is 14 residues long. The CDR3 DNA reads TGTGCCAGCAGCACCAACCTTCTAAATCAGCCCCAGCATTTT. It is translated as CASSTNLLNQPQHF.

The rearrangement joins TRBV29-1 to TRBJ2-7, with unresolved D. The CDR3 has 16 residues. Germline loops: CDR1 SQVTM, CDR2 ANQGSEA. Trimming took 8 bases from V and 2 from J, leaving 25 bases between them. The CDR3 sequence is CSITFGTPGLTYEQYF. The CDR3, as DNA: TGCAGCATTACTTTTGGAACCCCCGGGCTCACCTACGAGCAGTACTTC.

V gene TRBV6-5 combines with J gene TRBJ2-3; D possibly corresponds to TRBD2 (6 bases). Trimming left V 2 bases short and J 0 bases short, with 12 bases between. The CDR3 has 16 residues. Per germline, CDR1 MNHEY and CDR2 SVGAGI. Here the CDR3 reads CASSYLRLGSTDTQYF. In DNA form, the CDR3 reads TGTGCCAGCAGTTACCTTAGACTAGGCAGCACAGATACGCAGTATTTT.

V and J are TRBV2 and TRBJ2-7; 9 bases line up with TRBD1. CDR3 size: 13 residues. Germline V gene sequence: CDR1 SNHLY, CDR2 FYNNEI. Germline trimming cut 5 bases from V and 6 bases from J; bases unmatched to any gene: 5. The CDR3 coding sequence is TGTGCCAGCAGTTCGACAGGGGGAATCGAGCAGTACTTC. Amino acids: CASSSTGGIEQYF.

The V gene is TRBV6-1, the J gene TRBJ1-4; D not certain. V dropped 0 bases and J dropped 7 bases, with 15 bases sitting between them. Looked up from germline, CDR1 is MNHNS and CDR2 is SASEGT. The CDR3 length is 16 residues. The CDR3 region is CASSEAYGPLGEKLFF. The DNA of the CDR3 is TGTGCCAGCAGTGAAGCCTATGGACCCTTGGGTGAAAAACTGTTTTTT.